Below are 11 T cell receptor beta chains sequenced from a single sample in a study of beta chain features in type 1 diabetes. General study results and limits: There was a moderate but significant shortening of TCRB CDR3s in all four CD4+ subsets of Type 1 diabetes patients.

These TCRs' antigens remain unknown. All of the isolated RNA was reverse transcribed, so expressed TCRB transcripts were sequenced. Generated by immunoSEQ multiplex PCR, the TCRdb table keeps only in-frame clones and is missing some. The table records around 45,000 clones, about 48% of them present only once. Material: stem cell memory CD4+ T cells from blood. The receptor source for this set is a man aged 25-45 years with type 1 diabetes.

The chain couples TRBV27 to TRBJ1-1; D gene ambiguous. Germline V lookup: CDR1 MNHEY, CDR2 SMNVEV (reference sequence). This CDR3 contains 14 residues. Trimming took off 7 bases at V and 1 base at J, with 13 bases between the two ends. The CDR3 loop is CASTPWAGNTEAFF. DNA for the CDR3: TGTGCCAGCACCCCATGGGCAGGGAACACTGAAGCTTTCTTT.

This clone was counted only a few times. The rearrangement links TRBV19 to TRBJ1-2; D is unclear. CDR3 size: 12 residues. V was cut by 3 bases and J by 8 bases, with 10 bases left in between. Germline V gene lookup returns CDR1 LNHDA and CDR2 SQIVND (reference sequence). CDR3 sequence: CASSIGGFGYTF. The CDR3 region has the DNA TGTGCCAGTAGTATTGGTGGCTTCGGCTACACCTTC.

The chain links TRBV27 to TRBJ1-2, with 8 nucleotides matching TRBD1. Germline V gene sequence: CDR1 MNHEY, CDR2 SMNVEV (reference sequence). V shed 3 bases and J 8 bases; nucleotides not matched to a gene: 5. This CDR3 comprises 13 residues. In nucleotides, the CDR3 is TGTGCCAGCAGTTTTCAGGGGGCGCGGGGCTACACCTTC. It codes for CASSFQGARGYTF.

The table lists this clone with a count of one. The chain is built from TRBV18 and TRBJ1-1; D is possibly TRBD1 (6 bases). CDR3 length equals 16 residues. The V end lost 0 bases, the J end lost 7 bases, and 18 bases lay between the germline ends. Germline CDR1 reads KGHSH; CDR2 reads LQKENI. The CDR3 region is CASSPPPQGNWGEAFF. In DNA form, the CDR3 reads TGTGCCAGCTCACCACCCCCACAGGGAAATTGGGGTGAAGCTTTCTTT.

This clone was counted a few times. CDR3 coding DNA: TGTGCCAGTAGTATATCGCCCGGGCTGGGGGCCTCCTACGAGCAGTACTTC. As protein: CASSISPGLGASYEQYF. The chain links TRBV19 to TRBJ2-7; D perhaps matches TRBD1 (6 bases). This CDR3 is 17 amino acids long. Trimming pared 2 bases from V and 0 bases from J, leaving 17 bases between. CDR1 and CDR2 (germline): LNHDA, SQIVND (reference sequence).

This clone was detected only a few times. The chain employs TRBV7-9 and TRBJ2-3, with 11 bases that match TRBD2. V lost 3 bases to trimming and J lost 8 bases; unmatched junction nucleotides: 4. Germline values: CDR1 SEHNR, CDR2 FQNEAQ (reference sequence). The CDR3 runs to 14 residues. The CDR3 DNA reads TGTGCCAGCAGCTTCGGGACTAGCGGACTTACGCAGTATTTT. This gives the protein CASSFGTSGLTQYF.

The CDR3 reads CSVRAQGNTEAFF. Written as DNA, the CDR3 is TGCAGCGTTAGGGCCCAGGGGAACACTGAAGCTTTCTTT. The chain recombines TRBV29-1 with TRBJ1-1; maybe TRBD1 (5 bases). Per the germline V gene, CDR1 is SQVTM and CDR2 is ANQGSEA. V lost 5 bases, J lost 1 base, and 11 bases lay in between. This CDR3 comprises 13 residues. Full variable domain (remainder filled in from reference TRBV29-1 and TRBJ1-1): SAVISQKPSRDICQRGTSLTIQCQVDSQVTMMFWYRQQPGQSLTLIATANQGSEATYESGFVIDKFPISRPNLTFSTLTVSNMSPEDSSIYLCSVRAQGNTEAFFGQGTRLTVV.

Here the CDR3 DNA reads TGTGCCAGCAGTTACGCCACCCAGGGCGGCACTGAAGCTTTCTTT. Its translation: CASSYATQGGTEAFF. V gene TRBV6-6 combines with J gene TRBJ1-1, with D perhaps matching TRBD1 (5 bases). Trimming left V 2 bases short and J 4 bases short, with 14 bases between. The length of the CDR3 is 15 residues. Germline loops: CDR1 MNHNY, CDR2 SVGAGI (reference sequence).

V is TRBV5-1 and J is TRBJ2-1, with TRBD2 identical over 12 bases. This CDR3 is 18 amino acids long. The V segment lost 0 bases and the J segment 7 bases; nucleotides outside the gene matches: 11. Germline V gene lookup returns CDR1 SGHRS and CDR2 YFSETQ. DNA for the CDR3: TGCGCCAGCAGCTTGGTGAGACTAGCGGGAGTTCGGGCGAATGAGCAGTTCTTC. Protein product: CASSLVRLAGVRANEQFF.

The chain has TRBV28 and TRBJ2-7, with a tentative D call TRBD2 (5 bases). CDR3 size: 11 residues. V lost 6 bases and J 4 bases, leaving 7 bases between the germline ends. Per germline, CDR1 MDHEN and CDR2 SYDVKM. The CDR3 sequence: CASRRRYEQYF. DNA for the CDR3: TGTGCCAGCAGGAGGAGGTACGAGCAGTACTTC.

The sample holds a few counts of this clone. The chain links TRBV18 to TRBJ2-5; D perhaps matches TRBD2 (6 bases). V was clipped by 5 bases and J by 4 bases, with 17 bases between them. This CDR3 comprises 15 residues. In germline, CDR1 is KGHSH, CDR2 LQKENI. Written as DNA, the CDR3 is TGTGCCAGCTCAGGGAGGTCGGGTCATCGAGAGACCCAGTACTTC. It translates to CASSGRSGHRETQYF.